The 20 T cell receptor beta chains presented below share a single source sample, sequenced in a study of cytomegalovirus exposure and HLA in healthy donors (dated 2017 in TCRdb). Library construction relied on the immunoSEQ multiplex PCR assay. What TCRdb holds here is the immuneACCESS table cut down to in-frame rearrangements. Part of the clones is not present; checked against another copy, under half of the missing clones reflect an unresolved V gene, and the others are unexplained. In this sample the table shows 200,000 to 250,000 clones, approximately 80% of which occur a single time. The ten top clones hold over 11% of the sample. Specimen: PBMCs. All receptors come from a woman in her twenties or thirties in good health and CMV-seropositive.

The chain employs TRBV5-1 and TRBJ2-1, with 9 bases fitting TRBD2. Germline assignment: CDR1 SGHRS and CDR2 YFSETQ. The CDR3 consists of 14 residues. V shed 2 bases and J 6 bases; nucleotides not matched to a gene: 3. CDR3 nucleotides: TGCGCCAGCAGCTTTTCTAGCGGGACCAATGAGCAGTTCTTC. Its protein is CASSFSSGTNEQFF.

This sequence joins TRBV29-1 and TRBJ1-1, with D perhaps TRBD1 (5 bases). This CDR3 contains 12 residues. The ends were cut back, 7 bases at V and 2 bases at J, with 11 bases in the middle. CDR1 is SQVTM, CDR2 ANQGSEA, per germline. This CDR3 is CSARDSNTEAFF. In DNA form, the CDR3 reads TGCAGCGCCCGCGACAGTAACACTGAAGCTTTCTTT.

V gene TRBV29-1 combines with J gene TRBJ2-2, with unresolved D. Germline V gene sequence: CDR1 SQVTM, CDR2 ANQGSEA. This CDR3 has 13 amino acids. The germline V and J ends were trimmed by 6 bases and 5 bases, with 13 bases remaining between them. CDR3 nucleotide sequence: TGCAGCGTCACGGGCCTAGTAACCGGGGAGCTGTTTTTT. It yields the protein CSVTGLVTGELFF.

Ten or more counts support this clone. The chain has TRBV18 and TRBJ2-3; 7 nucleotides line up with TRBD2. Germline V gene data show CDR1 as KGHSH and CDR2 as LQKENI. This CDR3 spans 15 amino acids. The V segment lost 0 bases and the J segment 0 bases; nucleotides outside the gene matches: 0. In DNA form, the CDR3 reads TGTGCCAGCTCACCACCTAGCGGGAGCACAGATACGCAGTATTTT. Its translation is CASSPPSGSTDTQYF.

V and J are TRBV4-1 and TRBJ1-4; 9 bases are a match to TRBD1. The germline gives CDR1 MGHRA, CDR2 YSYEKL. CDR3 length: 16 amino acids. The V segment lost 5 bases and the J segment 5 bases; nucleotides outside the gene matches: 9. This chain's CDR3 is CASSEGQGSGNEKLFF. In DNA, the CDR3 is TGCGCCAGCAGCGAGGGACAGGGCTCGGGCAATGAAAAACTGTTTTTT.

This clone was seen a single time. V and J are TRBV28 and TRBJ1-2; D unclear. Germline CDR1 is MDHEN and CDR2 is SYDVKM. V was shortened by 5 bases and J by 3 bases, with 13 bases between the two germline ends. This CDR3 is built from 14 residues. The chain's CDR3 is CASSHGSGYYGYTF. CDR3 sequence (DNA): TGTGCCAGCAGTCATGGATCGGGGTACTATGGCTACACCTTC.

A single count supports this clone. V is TRBV30 and J is TRBJ2-7; perhaps TRBD1 as D (5 bases). Germline V gives CDR1 GTSNPN, CDR2 SVGIG (reference sequence). The V gene lost 1 base and the J gene lost 5 bases, with 12 bases spanning the gap. The CDR3 runs to 13 residues. The CDR3 is CAWSEGRVHEQYF. For the CDR3, the DNA is TGTGCCTGGAGTGAGGGCAGGGTTCACGAGCAGTACTTC.

In its sample, this clone was seen a few times. This chain uses TRBV2 with TRBJ1-4; no definite D call. The CDR3 runs to 11 residues. In germline, CDR1 is SNHLY, CDR2 FYNNEI. Trimming removed 1 base at V and 10 bases at J, with 4 bases between. CDR3 amino acids: CASSEEGKLFF. In DNA form, the CDR3 reads TGTGCCAGCAGTGAAGAGGGAAAACTGTTTTTT.

The rearrangement uses TRBV12-5 and TRBJ2-7, with 9 positions matching TRBD1. CDR1 is LGHNT and CDR2 is FRNRAP in the germline V gene. This CDR3 comprises 13 residues. The J segment lost 5 bases and the V segment lost 6 bases, leaving 5 bases of the junction unmatched. The CDR3 reads CASGQGARNEQYF. The DNA for the CDR3 is TGTGCTAGTGGACAGGGGGCGAGGAACGAGCAGTACTTC.

The rearrangement joins TRBV5-6 to TRBJ1-1; no reliable D call. Germline V gene sequence: CDR1 SGHDT, CDR2 YYEEEE. The CDR3 is 16 amino acids. Between the trimmed V and J ends, which lost 7 bases and 2 bases, there was a span of 21 bases. Here the CDR3 DNA reads TGTGCCAGCGCCTTATTTGGGTTCGGCGGCAACACTGAAGCTTTCTTT. It codes for CASALFGFGGNTEAFF.

The J gene is TRBJ2-5, the V gene TRBV7-9, with D unclear. Germline CDR1 reads SEHNR; CDR2 reads FQNEAQ (reference sequence). This CDR3 comprises 13 residues. Trimming removed 1 base at V and 7 bases at J, with 10 bases between. The CDR3 nucleotides are TGTGCCAGCAGCTTAGGGATAACTGGGACCCAGTACTTC. It is translated as CASSLGITGTQYF.

The genes are TRBV28 and TRBJ1-2; 9 nucleotides align to TRBD1. Germline V gene sequence: CDR1 MDHEN, CDR2 SYDVKM. This CDR3 has 15 amino acids. With 4 bases clipped from V and 7 bases from J, the junction kept 10 bases outside the gene matches. The CDR3, as DNA: TGTGCCAGCAGTTCACTCGGGACAGGGCGGTTTGGCTACACCTTC. Protein sequence: CASSSLGTGRFGYTF.

The CDR3 loop reads CASSVGRGETQYF. For the CDR3, the DNA is TGTGCCAGCAGTGTTGGAAGGGGAGAGACCCAGTACTTC. The chain employs TRBV2 and TRBJ2-5; maybe TRBD1 (5 bases). Germline V CDR1 and CDR2: SNHLY, FYNNEI. This CDR3 has 13 residues. Trimming left V 4 bases short and J 4 bases short, with 10 bases between. The entire variable domain, with the rest obtained from reference TRBV2 and TRBJ2-5, is as follows: EPEVTQTPSHQVTQMGQEVILRCVPISNHLYFYWYRQILGQKVEFLVSFYNNEISEKSEIFDDQFSVERPDGSNFTLKIRSTKLEDSAMYFCASSVGRGETQYFGPGTRLLVL.

The J gene is TRBJ2-3, the V gene TRBV7-3, with D unresolved. Germline loops: CDR1 SGHTA, CDR2 FQGTGA. V lost 6 bases, J lost 2 bases, and 9 bases lay in between. This CDR3 is built from 13 residues. The DNA of the CDR3 is TGTGCCAGCAGTGACGACTTCACAGATACGCAGTATTTT. As protein: CASSDDFTDTQYF.

The rearrangement joins TRBV28 to TRBJ1-2, with 9 bases lining up with TRBD1. Germline CDR1 is MDHEN and CDR2 is SYDVKM. The CDR3 is 12 residues long. Trimming took 6 bases from V and 7 from J; bases not matched to a gene: 3. The DNA of the CDR3 is TGTGCCAGCAGAACAGGGGGCCTTGGCTACACCTTC. It yields the protein CASRTGGLGYTF.

This chain uses TRBV7-2 with TRBJ2-3; no definite D call. Trimming removed 5 bases from V and 1 base from J, with 1 base in between. Looked up from germline, CDR1 is SGHTA and CDR2 is FQGNSA. This CDR3 is built from 11 residues. This CDR3 reads CASSRTDTQYF. The CDR3 DNA reads as TGTGCCAGCAGCCGCACAGATACGCAGTATTTT. The variable domain in full, completed from reference TRBV7-2 and TRBJ2-3, reads GAGVSQSPSNKVTEKGKDVELRCDPISGHTALYWYRQSLGQGLEFLIYFQGNSAPDKSGLPSDRFSAERTGGSVSTLTIQRTQQEDSAVYLCASSRTDTQYFGPGTRLTVL.

The CDR3: CASSVRALHGYEQFF. CDR3 nucleotides: TGTGCCAGCAGTGTTCGGGCCTTGCACGGGTATGAGCAGTTCTTC. The chain links TRBV27 to TRBJ2-1; D is ambiguous. The germline CDR1 and CDR2 sequences are MNHEY and SMNVEV (reference sequence). This CDR3 is built from 15 residues. V shed 5 bases and J shed 8 bases, with 19 bases lying between them.

This clone was seen a handful of times. The V call is TRBV27, the J call TRBJ1-5; D possibly corresponds to TRBD1 (5 bases). This CDR3 is 15 amino acids long. The germline V gene encodes CDR1 MNHEY and CDR2 SMNVEV (reference sequence). V was pared by 7 bases and J by 0 bases, with 13 bases between. In DNA, the CDR3 is TGTGCCAGCACACAGGACGGGTATAGCAATCAGCCCCAGCATTTT. The encoded protein is CASTQDGYSNQPQHF.

This clone was counted once. The chain has TRBV27 and TRBJ1-2; D is perhaps TRBD1 (6 bases). Germline CDR1 reads MNHEY; CDR2 reads SMNVEV (reference sequence). Trimming took 5 bases from V and 8 from J, leaving 18 bases between them. The CDR3 totals 14 residues. This CDR3 reads CASSPGGGRGGYTF. CDR3 DNA: TGTGCCAGCAGTCCCGGGGGGGGGCGCGGAGGCTACACCTTC.

V is TRBV6-5 and J is TRBJ2-1; 8 nucleotides align to TRBD2. V trimming: 8 bases; J trimming: 7 bases; junction bases outside the gene matches: 10. The CDR3 has 14 amino acids. In germline, CDR1 is MNHEY, CDR2 SVGAGI. The CDR3 sequence is CASRLSGSRNEQFF. In DNA form, the CDR3 reads TGTGCCAGCCGTTTGAGCGGGAGTCGAAATGAGCAGTTCTTC.